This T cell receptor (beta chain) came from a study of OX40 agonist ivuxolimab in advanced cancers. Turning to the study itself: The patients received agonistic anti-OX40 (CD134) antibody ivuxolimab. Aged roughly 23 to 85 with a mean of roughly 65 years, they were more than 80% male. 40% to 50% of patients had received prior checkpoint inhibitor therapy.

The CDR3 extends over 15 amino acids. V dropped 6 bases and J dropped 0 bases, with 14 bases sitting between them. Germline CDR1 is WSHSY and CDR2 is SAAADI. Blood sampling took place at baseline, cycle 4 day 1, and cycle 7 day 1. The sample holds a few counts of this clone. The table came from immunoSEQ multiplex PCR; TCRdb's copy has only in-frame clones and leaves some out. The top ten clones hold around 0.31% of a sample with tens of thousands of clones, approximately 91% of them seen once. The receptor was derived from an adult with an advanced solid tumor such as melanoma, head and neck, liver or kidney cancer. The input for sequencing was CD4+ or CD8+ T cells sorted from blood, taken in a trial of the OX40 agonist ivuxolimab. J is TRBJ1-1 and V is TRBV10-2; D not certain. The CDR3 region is CASRPEQRMNTEAFF. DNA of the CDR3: TGCGCCAGCAGACCGGAACAGAGGATGAACACTGAAGCTTTCTTT.